This T cell receptor beta chain was captured by sequencing in a study of T cell clusters in autoimmune cytopenias. This clonotype shows up as medium-sized (0.01 to 0.1%) by frequency. What it binds is unknown. Notes on the study in general: Primary autoimmune cytopenia patients appeared to lack physiological T cell clusters present in healthy donors. TRB repertoire shifts in secondary cytopenia and chronic lymphocytic leukemia mostly reflected lymphoma, not autoimmunity. The T cell clusters came from computational analysis alone and lack functional validation. Healthy donors had approximately 3.1-fold more exclusive TRB clusters than active autoimmune hepatitis patients.

About 37,500 genome equivalents of blood DNA were amplified for TRB. Germline values: CDR1 LNHDA, CDR2 SQIVND (reference sequence). The CDR3 loop spans 15 amino acids. TRB rearrangements were amplified by touch-down multiplex PCR with mixed TRB-A/B primers. After re-calling the multiplex PCR reads, TCRdb lists one entry per CDR3 protein, DNA absent. This repertoire comprises about 8,400 distinct CDR3 sequences; its ten largest clones make up around 4.5%. The chain uses TRBV19 and TRBJ2-5; TCRdb picks TRBD1, but there is no DNA to check that call. The TCR comes from a human donor with an autoimmune cytopenia or autoimmune hepatitis (not recorded which). The sample consisted of peripheral blood. The CDR3 sequence is CASSMDRGDQETQYF.